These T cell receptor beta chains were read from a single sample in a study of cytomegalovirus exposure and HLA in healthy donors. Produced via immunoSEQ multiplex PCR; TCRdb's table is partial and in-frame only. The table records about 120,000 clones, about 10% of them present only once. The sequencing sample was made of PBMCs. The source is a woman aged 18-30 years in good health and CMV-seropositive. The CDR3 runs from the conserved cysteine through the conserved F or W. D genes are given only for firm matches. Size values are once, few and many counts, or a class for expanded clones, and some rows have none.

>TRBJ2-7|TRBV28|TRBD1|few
TGTGCCAGCAGTCGGGGACAGGTCTACGAGCAGTACTTC
CASSRGQVYEQYF
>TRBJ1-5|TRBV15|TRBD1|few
TGTGCCACCAGCAGAGAGGGACAGGGCCAGCATTTT
CATSREGQGQHF
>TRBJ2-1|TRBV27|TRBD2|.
TGTGCCAGCACCTTAGCGGGGGCTGGTAATGAGCAGTTCTTC
CASTLAGAGNEQFF
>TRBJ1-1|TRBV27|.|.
TGTGCCAGTATCGACAGAATGAGAGCTTTCTTT
CASIDRMRAFF
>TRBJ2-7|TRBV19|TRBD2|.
TGTGCCAGTAGTATTGGGACGGGAGGCTACGAGCAGTACTTC
CASSIGTGGYEQYF
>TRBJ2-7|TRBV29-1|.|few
TGCAGCGGGCAGGGCCTTTCCTACGAGCAGTACTTC
CSGQGLSYEQYF
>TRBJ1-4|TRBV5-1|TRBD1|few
TGCGCCAGCAGCAAAGGGACAGTGGGGGAACTGTTTTTT
CASSKGTVGELFF
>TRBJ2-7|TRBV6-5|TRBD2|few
TGTGCCAGCAGCCAACATCTAGCGGGACGAAACGAGCAGTACTTC
CASSQHLAGRNEQYF
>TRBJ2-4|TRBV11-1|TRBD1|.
TGTGCCAGCAGCTTAGGACAGGGTTCAGTAGCCAAAAACATTCAGTACTTC
CASSLGQGSVAKNIQYF
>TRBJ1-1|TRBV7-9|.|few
TGTGCCAGCAGCTTCTCCGGGACACAGGAGGCTTTCTTT
CASSFSGTQEAFF
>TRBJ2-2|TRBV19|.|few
TGTGCCAGTAGGAGGCTTAGCCTAACCGGGGAGCTGTTTTTT
CASRRLSLTGELFF
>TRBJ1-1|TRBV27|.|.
TGTGCCAGCAGTTTATCGTCACGGGTGAACACTGAAGCTTTCTTT
CASSLSSRVNTEAFF
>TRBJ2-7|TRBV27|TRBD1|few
TGTGCCAATAACGACCCGGGACAGTTCAAGTACGAGCAGTACTTC
CANNDPGQFKYEQYF
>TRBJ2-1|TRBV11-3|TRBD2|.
TGTGCCAGCAGCTCGTCCGGGACTAGATATTACAATGAGCAGTTCTTC
CASSSSGTRYYNEQFF
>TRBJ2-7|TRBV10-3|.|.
TGTGCCATCAGTGTCTCCGGACAGTCCTACGAGCAGTACTTC
CAISVSGQSYEQYF
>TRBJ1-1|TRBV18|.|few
TGTGCCAGCTCACCAGGGGGGGCTGGAACTGAAGCTTTCTTT
CASSPGGAGTEAFF
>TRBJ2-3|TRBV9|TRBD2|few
TGTGCCAGCAGCGCGTTTAGCGGGAGTAGTACCGATACGCAGTATTTT
CASSAFSGSSTDTQYF
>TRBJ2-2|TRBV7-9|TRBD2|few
TGTGCCAGCAGCTTGCTAGCGGTTAACACCGGGGAGCTGTTTTTT
CASSLLAVNTGELFF
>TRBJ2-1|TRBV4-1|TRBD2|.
TGCGCCAGCAGAAGGGTTCTAGCGGGAGGGGATGAGCAGTTCTTC
CASRRVLAGGDEQFF
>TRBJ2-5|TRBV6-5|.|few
TGTGCCAGCAGTTCGGAAAGAGCCAGGGAGACCCAGTACTTC
CASSSERARETQYF
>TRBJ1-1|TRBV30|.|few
TGTGCCTGGAGTAGGGATGGAGCGGCTGAAGCTTTCTTT
CAWSRDGAAEAFF
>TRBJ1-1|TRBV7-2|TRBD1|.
TGTGCCAGCAGCTTACCGTCGACAGGGGTGGACACTGAAGCTTTCTTT
CASSLPSTGVDTEAFF
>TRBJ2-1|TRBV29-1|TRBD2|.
TGCAGCGTTGGGTGGGCTAGCGGGAGTAGATACAATGAGCAGTTCTTC
CSVGWASGSRYNEQFF
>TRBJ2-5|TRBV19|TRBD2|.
TGTGCCAGTAGTCAAGGACTAGCGGGAGGGGTGGAGACCCAGTACTTC
CASSQGLAGGVETQYF